The source of this TCR beta chain is a study of metastatic and nonmetastatic thyroid tumors. Whole-study context: Both malignant and benign thyroid patients supplied peripheral blood and tumor or nodule tissue samples, across which the repertoires of these patients were then compared. Points from the study as a whole: It was reportedly found that TCR beta diversity was significantly higher in malignant thyroid tumors than in benign nodules, a difference seen in both blood and tumor samples.

Authors' methods: What underpinned the distant-metastasis classifier for papillary thyroid cancer was the set of CDR3 differences across clinicopathological groups. TCRdb re-called clones via MiXCR from the PCR reads. The V and J calls and clone size are TCRdb's, not the authors'. Of tens of thousands of clones in the sample, roughly a sixth were seen once. There were no patients who had received any treatment before thyroid surgery. This clone was observed at least ten times. Its specificity is unknown. This sample also contains other DNA sequences that code for the same CDR3. Trimming left V 4 bases short and J 8 bases short, with 17 bases between. Germline loops: CDR1 MGHRA, CDR2 YSYEKL. This CDR3 region has 14 residues.

Sequenced material: blood. The rearrangement links TRBV4-1 to TRBJ1-1; possibly TRBD1 for D (6 bases). The receptor was derived from a male donor with papillary thyroid cancer or a benign thyroid nodule (not recorded which). Some clones in this sample may be carry-over from other donors' samples. The CDR3: CASSLNRDYLEAFF. CDR3 DNA sequence: TGCGCCAGCAGCCTCAACAGGGACTACCTGGAAGCTTTCTTT.